The rows below give T cell receptor beta chains drawn from one sample of a study of identifying expanded T cells in peripheral blood. Assay: immunoSEQ multiplex PCR; the TCRdb copy retains only in-frame clones and omits some. This repertoire shows around 94,000 clones, about 88% found once; its top ten account for roughly 4.4%. Input material: blood. The receptors here all came from a person aged 18-69 years in good health. Each CDR3 is given with its conserved first and last residue. The order of the fields is D gene, clone size, V gene, J gene, CDR3 DNA, CDR3 protein. A D gene is named only where the DNA matches it firmly. Size tells how often a clone was seen (once, few, many) or the class of an expanded clone, and some rows leave it out.

d_call: -; clone_size: -; v_call: TRBV30; j_call: TRBJ1-4; cdr3_nt: TGTGCCTGGTCGTTAGGGCGTGCAACTAATGAAAAACTGTTTTTT; cdr3_aa: CAWSLGRATNEKLFF
d_call: -; clone_size: -; v_call: TRBV30; j_call: TRBJ1-3; cdr3_nt: TGTGCCTGGAGACTGGGGGCCGGTGGAAACACCATATATTTT; cdr3_aa: CAWRLGAGGNTIYF
d_call: -; clone_size: -; v_call: TRBV11-2; j_call: TRBJ1-1; cdr3_nt: TGTGCCAGCAGCTTATGGGGGAACACTGAAGCTTTCTTT; cdr3_aa: CASSLWGNTEAFF
d_call: -; clone_size: -; v_call: TRBV27; j_call: TRBJ1-5; cdr3_nt: TGTGCCAGCAGTTTGGACGGATATAGCAATCAGCCCCAGCATTTT; cdr3_aa: CASSLDGYSNQPQHF
d_call: TRBD1; clone_size: -; v_call: TRBV25-1; j_call: TRBJ1-2; cdr3_nt: TGTGCCAGCAGCAAGGGACAGTTCTATGGCTACACCTTC; cdr3_aa: CASSKGQFYGYTF
d_call: TRBD1; clone_size: -; v_call: TRBV18; j_call: TRBJ1-6; cdr3_nt: TGTGCCAGCTCCGGGACAGATAATTCACCCCTCCACTTT; cdr3_aa: CASSGTDNSPLHF
d_call: -; clone_size: once; v_call: TRBV4-3; j_call: TRBJ1-6; cdr3_nt: TGCGCCAGCGGCCTAACGGGGAGGGGTTCACCCCTCCACTTT; cdr3_aa: CASGLTGRGSPLHF
d_call: -; clone_size: -; v_call: TRBV5-4; j_call: TRBJ2-1; cdr3_nt: TGTGCCAGCAGCCCTACCCCGGCCAGGCCATACAATGAGCAGTTCTTC; cdr3_aa: CASSPTPARPYNEQFF
d_call: -; clone_size: -; v_call: TRBV6-6; j_call: TRBJ1-2; cdr3_nt: TGTGCCAGCAATCCTCATCGTGGGGGTTTTAATGGCTACACCTTC; cdr3_aa: CASNPHRGGFNGYTF
d_call: TRBD1; clone_size: -; v_call: TRBV2; j_call: TRBJ2-3; cdr3_nt: TGTGCCAGCGTACCGGGACAGGGCAAGCGAACGCAGTATTTT; cdr3_aa: CASVPGQGKRTQYF
d_call: -; clone_size: -; v_call: TRBV7-9; j_call: TRBJ2-7; cdr3_nt: TGTGCCAGCAGCCGGGAGTACGAGCAGTACTTC; cdr3_aa: CASSREYEQYF
d_call: TRBD2; clone_size: -; v_call: TRBV5-1; j_call: TRBJ2-1; cdr3_nt: TGCGCCAGCAGCACCCCTAGCGGGGGGGCCTGGGATGAGCAGTTCTTC; cdr3_aa: CASSTPSGGAWDEQFF
d_call: -; clone_size: once; v_call: TRBV7-8; j_call: TRBJ1-3; cdr3_nt: TGTGCCAGCAGCTTAGCGTATTCGGGACTCCGCTCTGGAAACACCATATATTTT; cdr3_aa: CASSLAYSGLRSGNTIYF
d_call: -; clone_size: -; v_call: TRBV6-1; j_call: TRBJ2-7; cdr3_nt: TGTGCCAGCAGACAGGCGAGTACCTACGAGCAGTACTTC; cdr3_aa: CASRQASTYEQYF
d_call: TRBD1; clone_size: -; v_call: TRBV7-2; j_call: TRBJ1-6; cdr3_nt: TGTGCCGCCGGGGACAGGGGGCATGGTTCACCCCTCCACTTT; cdr3_aa: CAAGDRGHGSPLHF
d_call: -; clone_size: few; v_call: TRBV6-5; j_call: TRBJ1-2; cdr3_nt: TGTGCCAGCAGTTACACACCTAACTATGGCTACACCTTC; cdr3_aa: CASSYTPNYGYTF
d_call: -; clone_size: -; v_call: TRBV20-1; j_call: TRBJ2-7; cdr3_nt: TGCAGTGCTAGAAACAGCTACGAGCAGTACTTC; cdr3_aa: CSARNSYEQYF
d_call: TRBD1; clone_size: -; v_call: TRBV4-3; j_call: TRBJ2-7; cdr3_nt: TGCGCCAGCAGCCAAGTGTTAGGGCACGGGACAGGGGTATACGAGCAGTACTTC; cdr3_aa: CASSQVLGHGTGVYEQYF
d_call: -; clone_size: -; v_call: TRBV7-9; j_call: TRBJ1-1; cdr3_nt: TGTGCCAGCAGCTTCAGACCCCCCGTGGCTGAAGCTTTCTTT; cdr3_aa: CASSFRPPVAEAFF
d_call: TRBD2; clone_size: -; v_call: TRBV7-2; j_call: TRBJ2-3; cdr3_nt: TGTGCCAGCAGCTTAGGGTCTAGCGGGGGGGCCAGCACAGATACGCAGTATTTT; cdr3_aa: CASSLGSSGGASTDTQYF
d_call: -; clone_size: many; v_call: TRBV6-5; j_call: TRBJ1-2; cdr3_nt: TGTGCCAGCAGTAGGGAACGACGGAACTATGGCTACACCTTC; cdr3_aa: CASSRERRNYGYTF
d_call: TRBD1; clone_size: -; v_call: TRBV25-1; j_call: TRBJ1-5; cdr3_nt: TGTGCCAGCAGTACGACAGGGATCAATCAGCCCCAGCATTTT; cdr3_aa: CASSTTGINQPQHF
d_call: -; clone_size: -; v_call: TRBV18; j_call: TRBJ2-3; cdr3_nt: TGTGCCAGCTCACCACGGACCACAGATACGCAGTATTTT; cdr3_aa: CASSPRTTDTQYF
d_call: -; clone_size: -; v_call: TRBV6-6; j_call: TRBJ1-2; cdr3_nt: TGTGCCAGCAGTTCTTGGGCGCACTATGGCTACACCTTC; cdr3_aa: CASSSWAHYGYTF
d_call: -; clone_size: -; v_call: TRBV7-9; j_call: TRBJ2-7; cdr3_nt: TGTGCCAGCAGCTTAGGGGTTTACGAGCAGTACTTC; cdr3_aa: CASSLGVYEQYF
d_call: -; clone_size: -; v_call: TRBV30; j_call: TRBJ2-7; cdr3_nt: TGTGCCTGGCGCGAGAAACAGTCCTACGAGCAGTACTTC; cdr3_aa: CAWREKQSYEQYF
d_call: -; clone_size: -; v_call: TRBV5-4; j_call: TRBJ1-2; cdr3_nt: TGTGCCAGCAGCTTGGTAGCCAGGGAGGGCTACACCTTC; cdr3_aa: CASSLVAREGYTF
d_call: -; clone_size: once; v_call: TRBV10-3; j_call: TRBJ2-1; cdr3_nt: TGTGCCACCCATCCGGGACTTCCTTACAATGAGCAGTTCTTC; cdr3_aa: CATHPGLPYNEQFF
d_call: -; clone_size: -; v_call: TRBV2; j_call: TRBJ2-7; cdr3_nt: TGTGCCAGCAGTGGTGACAATAACTACGAGCAGTACTTC; cdr3_aa: CASSGDNNYEQYF
d_call: -; clone_size: -; v_call: TRBV11-2; j_call: TRBJ1-2; cdr3_nt: TGTGCCAGCAGCTTGGGACGGACCTTCTATGGCTACACCTTC; cdr3_aa: CASSLGRTFYGYTF
d_call: TRBD1; clone_size: -; v_call: TRBV4-1; j_call: TRBJ2-5; cdr3_nt: TGCGCCAGCAGCCAACCCCGGCTGGGACAGAAGAAAGAGACCCAGTACTTC; cdr3_aa: CASSQPRLGQKKETQYF
d_call: TRBD1; clone_size: -; v_call: TRBV18; j_call: TRBJ1-1; cdr3_nt: TGTGCCAGCTCATCGGGACAGGGGGAAGCTTTCTTT; cdr3_aa: CASSSGQGEAFF
d_call: -; clone_size: few; v_call: TRBV7-9; j_call: TRBJ2-7; cdr3_nt: TGTGCCAGCAGCTTAGGTGATCTTCCATACTTC; cdr3_aa: CASSLGDLPYF
d_call: -; clone_size: -; v_call: TRBV6-5; j_call: TRBJ2-1; cdr3_nt: TGTGCCAGCAGCTCGGGGGACAGTGCCAGGAATGAGCAGTTCTTC; cdr3_aa: CASSSGDSARNEQFF
d_call: -; clone_size: -; v_call: TRBV30; j_call: TRBJ1-2; cdr3_nt: TGTGCCTGGACCCTGGAACGGACGTTGGGCTACACCTTC; cdr3_aa: CAWTLERTLGYTF
d_call: -; clone_size: -; v_call: TRBV7-2; j_call: TRBJ1-1; cdr3_nt: TGTGCCAGCAGCTATGACAGTATACTGAACACTGAAGCTTTCTTT; cdr3_aa: CASSYDSILNTEAFF
d_call: -; clone_size: -; v_call: TRBV29-1; j_call: TRBJ1-1; cdr3_nt: TGCAGCGTTGAAGGCTTTGGGGGAGCGAACACTGAAGCTTTCTTT; cdr3_aa: CSVEGFGGANTEAFF
d_call: -; clone_size: -; v_call: TRBV5-5; j_call: TRBJ2-7; cdr3_nt: TGTGCCAGCAGCTTTGGGGGGCGGGACGAGCAGTACTTC; cdr3_aa: CASSFGGRDEQYF
d_call: TRBD1; clone_size: -; v_call: TRBV6-5; j_call: TRBJ1-1; cdr3_nt: TGTGCCAGCAGTGGACAGGGGGCGCGGGATACTGAAGCTTTCTTT; cdr3_aa: CASSGQGARDTEAFF
d_call: -; clone_size: -; v_call: TRBV2; j_call: TRBJ1-5; cdr3_nt: TGTGCCAGCAGCGCCGGCGGCGACAGCAATCAGCCCCAGCATTTT; cdr3_aa: CASSAGGDSNQPQHF
d_call: TRBD1; clone_size: -; v_call: TRBV29-1; j_call: TRBJ1-2; cdr3_nt: TGCAGCGTTCGGACAGGGGGCTTATATGGCTACACCTTC; cdr3_aa: CSVRTGGLYGYTF
d_call: -; clone_size: -; v_call: TRBV30; j_call: TRBJ1-4; cdr3_nt: TGTGCCTGGAGTCCGGCCGGGGTAGAGGAAAAACTGTTTTTT; cdr3_aa: CAWSPAGVEEKLFF
d_call: -; clone_size: -; v_call: TRBV6-5; j_call: TRBJ1-2; cdr3_nt: TGTGCCAGCAGTTACATCGGCGGAATATATGGCTACACCTTC; cdr3_aa: CASSYIGGIYGYTF
d_call: -; clone_size: -; v_call: TRBV30; j_call: TRBJ1-4; cdr3_nt: TGTGCCTGGAGTGTTCGAGTTAATGAAAAACTGTTTTTT; cdr3_aa: CAWSVRVNEKLFF
d_call: TRBD2; clone_size: few; v_call: TRBV6-5; j_call: TRBJ2-7; cdr3_nt: TGTGCCAGCAGGCCCGGACTAGTTTCCTACGAGCAGTACTTC; cdr3_aa: CASRPGLVSYEQYF
d_call: -; clone_size: -; v_call: TRBV5-4; j_call: TRBJ1-2; cdr3_nt: TGTGCCAGCAGCTTTGATCAGGGGTACCATGGCTACACCTTC; cdr3_aa: CASSFDQGYHGYTF
d_call: TRBD1; clone_size: -; v_call: TRBV4-3; j_call: TRBJ2-1; cdr3_nt: TGCGCCAGCAGCCAAGAATGGTATCGGACAGGCAACCACAATGAGCAGTTCTTC; cdr3_aa: CASSQEWYRTGNHNEQFF
d_call: -; clone_size: -; v_call: TRBV7-9; j_call: TRBJ2-5; cdr3_nt: TGTGCCAGCAGCTTAGGACAGATCTACCAAGAGACCCAGTACTTC; cdr3_aa: CASSLGQIYQETQYF
d_call: -; clone_size: -; v_call: TRBV6-5; j_call: TRBJ1-2; cdr3_nt: TGTGCCAGCAGCTTGGACAGCCCTAACTATGGCTACACCTTC; cdr3_aa: CASSLDSPNYGYTF
d_call: TRBD2; clone_size: -; v_call: TRBV14; j_call: TRBJ2-5; cdr3_nt: TGTGCCAGCAGCCAAGGCGTTGTAGGGAGGGGAGAGACCCAGTACTTC; cdr3_aa: CASSQGVVGRGETQYF
d_call: TRBD2; clone_size: -; v_call: TRBV2; j_call: TRBJ2-3; cdr3_nt: TGTGCCAGCAGTGAGCCCGGGGGGGGAGATACGCAGTATTTT; cdr3_aa: CASSEPGGGDTQYF
d_call: -; clone_size: -; v_call: TRBV19; j_call: TRBJ1-5; cdr3_nt: TGTGCCAGTAGTGCCAGCCGGGACACGAATCAGCCCCAGCATTTT; cdr3_aa: CASSASRDTNQPQHF
d_call: -; clone_size: -; v_call: TRBV6-6; j_call: TRBJ1-1; cdr3_nt: TGTGCCAGCACCTCCGCGAGCCGTGAAGCTTTCTTT; cdr3_aa: CASTSASREAFF
d_call: -; clone_size: -; v_call: TRBV4-3; j_call: TRBJ2-7; cdr3_nt: TGCGCCAGCAGCCCTAGTACCAGGGAAGAGCAGTACTTC; cdr3_aa: CASSPSTREEQYF
d_call: -; clone_size: -; v_call: TRBV5-5; j_call: TRBJ1-4; cdr3_nt: TGTGCCAGCAGCTTGGCTCGGAATGAAAAACTGTTTTTT; cdr3_aa: CASSLARNEKLFF